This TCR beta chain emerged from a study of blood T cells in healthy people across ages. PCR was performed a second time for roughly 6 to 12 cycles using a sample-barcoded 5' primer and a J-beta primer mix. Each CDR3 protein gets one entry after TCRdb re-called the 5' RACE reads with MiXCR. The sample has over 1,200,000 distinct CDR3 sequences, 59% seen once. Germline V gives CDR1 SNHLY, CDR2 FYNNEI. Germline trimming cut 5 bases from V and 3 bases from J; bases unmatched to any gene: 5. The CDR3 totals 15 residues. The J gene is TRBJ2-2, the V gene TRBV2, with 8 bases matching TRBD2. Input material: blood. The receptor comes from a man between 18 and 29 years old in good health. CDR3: CASSKASGYTGELFF. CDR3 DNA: TGTGCCAGCAGTAAGGCTAGCGGGTACACCGGGGAGCTGTTTTTT.